The 16 T cell receptor beta chains reported below all come from one sample, sequenced in a study of blood T cell repertoires in COVID-19. Method: immunoSEQ multiplex PCR; TCRdb's copy keeps in-frame clones and lacks some. The table includes about 260,000 clones, approximately 85% detected once. Sequencing was performed on PBMCs or T cells enriched from blood (not recorded which). These receptor sequences come from a woman in her 50s who had recovered from COVID-19.

The chain has TRBV2 and TRBJ1-1; D is ambiguous. Germline assignment: CDR1 SNHLY and CDR2 FYNNEI. The CDR3 loop spans 14 amino acids. V gave up 8 bases and J gave up 0 bases, with 13 bases separating them. The CDR3 coding sequence is TGTGCCAGCGGGAGTCGGGAGGTGAACACTGAAGCTTTCTTT. It encodes CASGSREVNTEAFF.

This rearrangement joins TRBV30 to TRBJ2-5; the D is unclear. V dropped 2 bases and J dropped 7 bases, with 8 bases sitting between them. The germline V gene has CDR1 GTSNPN and CDR2 SVGIG (reference sequence). The CDR3 contains 11 residues. The CDR3 sequence: CAWSFPGTQYF. CDR3 nucleotides: TGTGCCTGGAGTTTTCCCGGGACCCAGTACTTC.

V usage is TRBV27 and J usage is TRBJ1-1, with a weak D call TRBD1 (5 bases). The V gene's germline CDR1 is MNHEY and CDR2 SMNVEV (reference sequence). Trimming shortened V by 8 bases and J by 7 bases, and 11 bases separated the two germline ends. This CDR3 region has 11 residues. The CDR3 sequence is CASLQQGEAFF. In nucleotides, the CDR3 is TGTGCCAGCCTACAGCAGGGTGAAGCTTTCTTT.

This chain links TRBV9 with TRBJ2-2; the D is unclear. The CDR3 length is 16 residues. Germline lookup yields CDR1 SGDLS and CDR2 YYNGEE. The V end was cut by 1 base, the J end by 0 bases, with 10 bases between. CDR3 protein: CASSVLRGPNTGELFF. The CDR3 nucleotides read TGTGCCAGCAGCGTATTGAGAGGCCCGAACACCGGGGAGCTGTTTTTT.

The rearrangement uses TRBV5-1 and TRBJ2-3, with D possibly matching TRBD2 (5 bases). The ends were cut back, 0 bases at V and 5 bases at J, with 19 bases in the middle. The CDR3 has 17 amino acids. In germline, CDR1 is SGHRS, CDR2 YFSETQ. CDR3 nucleotides: TGCGCCAGCAGCTTGGCCACGGCTAGCCAATCGGGAGATACGCAGTATTTT. Its translation is CASSLATASQSGDTQYF.

The chain employs TRBV27 and TRBJ1-5, with D tentatively TRBD1 (6 bases). Germline V gives CDR1 MNHEY, CDR2 SMNVEV (reference sequence). Trimming pared 7 bases from V and 0 bases from J, leaving 10 bases between. The CDR3 loop spans 14 amino acids. CDR3 DNA sequence: TGTGCCAGCAAAGGGGGTGATAGCAATCAGCCCCAGCATTTT. It is translated as CASKGGDSNQPQHF.

This chain connects TRBV28 to TRBJ2-5, with 8 nucleotides matching TRBD2. The V and J ends lost 3 bases and 0 bases, in that order; junction bases with no gene match: 9. The CDR3 consists of 17 residues. The germline V gene encodes CDR1 MDHEN and CDR2 SYDVKM. The DNA for the CDR3 is TGTGCCAGCAGTTTCATCGGGAGGGCTCGTGACCAAGAGACCCAGTACTTC. Protein product: CASSFIGRARDQETQYF.

The rearrangement uses TRBV29-1 and TRBJ1-4, with D perhaps TRBD1 (6 bases). CDR1 SQVTM and CDR2 ANQGSEA come from the germline V gene. The V gene lost 4 bases and the J gene lost 7 bases, with 10 bases spanning the gap. The CDR3 runs to 12 residues. CDR3 sequence reads: CSVGGGSEKLFF. The DNA of the CDR3 is TGCAGCGTTGGAGGGGGTAGTGAAAAACTGTTTTTT.

This chain uses TRBV7-3 with TRBJ2-1; 7 bases line up with TRBD1. Trimming removed 3 bases from V and 10 bases from J; junction bases left unmatched: 3. This CDR3 is 12 amino acids long. The V gene's germline CDR1 is SGHTA and CDR2 FQGTGA. CDR3 nucleotides: TGTGCCAGCAGCTTTTTACAGGGGGAGCAGTTCTTC. Amino acids: CASSFLQGEQFF.

The chain employs TRBV27 and TRBJ2-3, with 13 positions matching TRBD2. The V segment lost 1 base and the J segment 4 bases; nucleotides outside the gene matches: 5. Germline values: CDR1 MNHEY, CDR2 SMNVEV (reference sequence). The CDR3 length is 17 residues. CDR3 protein: CASSLLGTSGVSDTQYF. CDR3 DNA: TGTGCCAGCAGTTTATTGGGGACTAGCGGGGTCTCAGATACGCAGTATTTT.

The rearrangement joins TRBV3-1 (or the pseudogene TRBV3-2) to TRBJ2-3; 8 bases map to TRBD2. V gave up 4 bases and J gave up 4 bases; unmatched junction bases: 4. From germline, CDR1 is LGHDT and CDR2 YNNKEL (reference sequence). CDR3 size: 14 residues. The CDR3 nucleotides are TGTGCCAGCAGCCGAGCGGGAGCGCCAGATACGCAGTATTTT. The encoded protein is CASSRAGAPDTQYF.

The J gene is TRBJ2-3, the V gene TRBV7-3, with D maybe TRBD2 (6 bases). CDR3 length equals 14 residues. The germline V gene has CDR1 SGHTA and CDR2 FQGTGA. V lost 5 bases and J lost 3, with 12 bases in between. The DNA of the CDR3 is TGTGCCAGCAGCCCCTCGGGGGTAACAGATACGCAGTATTTT. It is translated as CASSPSGVTDTQYF.

The CDR3 DNA sequence: TGTGCCAGCAGTTTTCAGGGGGACACTGAAGCTTTCTTT. This translates into CASSFQGDTEAFF. The chain uses TRBV27 and TRBJ1-1, with 7 bases identical to TRBD1. The CDR3 is 13 amino acids. Germline V gene lookup returns CDR1 MNHEY and CDR2 SMNVEV (reference sequence). Trimming cost V 3 bases and J 3 bases; bases outside gene matches: 1.

This chain links TRBV15 with TRBJ1-5, with D hard to call. CDR1 is LNHNV, CDR2 YYDKDF, per germline (reference sequence). V gave up 0 bases and J gave up 0 bases, with 9 bases separating them. The CDR3 loop spans 16 amino acids. The CDR3 nucleotides are TGTGCCACCAGCAGAGATGGAGGATATAGCAATCAGCCCCAGCATTTT. Protein sequence: CATSRDGGYSNQPQHF.

The V gene is TRBV28, the J gene TRBJ1-3; tentatively, D is TRBD1 (6 bases). V was clipped by 0 bases and J by 0 bases, with 9 bases between them. This CDR3 is 16 amino acids long. The germline V gene has CDR1 MDHEN and CDR2 SYDVKM. CDR3 amino acids: CASSLWGALSGNTIYF. The CDR3 DNA follows: TGTGCCAGCAGTTTATGGGGGGCCCTCTCTGGAAACACCATATATTTT.

The chain couples TRBV7-2 to TRBJ1-2; TRBD1 might be the D (5 bases). Trimming stripped 5 bases from V and 0 bases from J, with 13 bases between. CDR3 length equals 15 residues. CDR1 and CDR2 (germline): SGHTA, FQGNSA. CDR3 nucleotides: TGTGCCAGCAGCCCAGAGACAGCTACTAACTATGGCTACACCTTC. This encodes CASSPETATNYGYTF.